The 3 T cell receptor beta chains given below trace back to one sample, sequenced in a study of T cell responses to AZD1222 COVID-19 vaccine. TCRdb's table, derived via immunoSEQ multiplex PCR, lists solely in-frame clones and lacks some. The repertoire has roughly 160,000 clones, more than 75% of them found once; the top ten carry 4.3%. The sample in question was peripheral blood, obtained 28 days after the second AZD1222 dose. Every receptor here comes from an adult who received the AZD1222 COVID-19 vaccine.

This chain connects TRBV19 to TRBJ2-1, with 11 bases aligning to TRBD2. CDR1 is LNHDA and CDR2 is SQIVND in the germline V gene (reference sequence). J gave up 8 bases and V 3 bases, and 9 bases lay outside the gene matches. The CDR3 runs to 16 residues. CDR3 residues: CASSILASGGTDEQFF. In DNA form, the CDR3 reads TGTGCCAGTAGTATTTTGGCTAGCGGGGGGACCGATGAGCAGTTCTTC.

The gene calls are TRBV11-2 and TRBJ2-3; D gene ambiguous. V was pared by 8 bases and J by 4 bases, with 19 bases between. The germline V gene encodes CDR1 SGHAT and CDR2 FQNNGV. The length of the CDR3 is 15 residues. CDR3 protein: CASSSPRVASDTQYF. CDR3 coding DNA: TGTGCCAGCTCGTCACCTCGGGTCGCCTCAGATACGCAGTATTTT.

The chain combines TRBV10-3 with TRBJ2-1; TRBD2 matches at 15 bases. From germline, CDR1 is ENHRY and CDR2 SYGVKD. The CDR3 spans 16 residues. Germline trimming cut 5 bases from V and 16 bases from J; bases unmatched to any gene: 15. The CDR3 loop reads CAISIPIGLAGGIVFF. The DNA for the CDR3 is TGTGCCATCAGTATCCCAATCGGACTAGCGGGGGGGATAGTTTTCTTC.